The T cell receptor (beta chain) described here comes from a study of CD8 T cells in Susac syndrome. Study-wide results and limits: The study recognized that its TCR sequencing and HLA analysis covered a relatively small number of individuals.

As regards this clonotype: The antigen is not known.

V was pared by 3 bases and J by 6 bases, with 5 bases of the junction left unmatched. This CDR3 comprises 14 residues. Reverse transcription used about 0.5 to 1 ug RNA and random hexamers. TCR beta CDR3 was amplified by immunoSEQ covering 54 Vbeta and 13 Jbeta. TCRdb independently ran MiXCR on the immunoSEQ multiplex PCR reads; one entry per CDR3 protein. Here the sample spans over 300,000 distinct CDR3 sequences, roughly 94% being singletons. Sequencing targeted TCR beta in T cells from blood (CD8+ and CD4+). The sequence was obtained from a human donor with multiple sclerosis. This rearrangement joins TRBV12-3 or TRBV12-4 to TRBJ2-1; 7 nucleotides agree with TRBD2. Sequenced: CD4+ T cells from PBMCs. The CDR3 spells CASSFILAANEQFF. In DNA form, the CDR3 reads TGTGCCAGCAGTTTCATCCTAGCGGCCAATGAGCAGTTCTTC.